These T cell receptor beta chains were read from a single sample in a study of OX40 agonist ivuxolimab in advanced cancers. Measured with immunoSEQ multiplex PCR; TCRdb has only the in-frame clones, and not every one. The sample has 65,000 to 85,000 clones; over 75% are singletons. Sample: CD4+ or CD8+ T cells sorted from blood, taken in a trial of the OX40 agonist ivuxolimab. All receptors come from an adult with an advanced solid tumor such as melanoma, head and neck, liver or kidney cancer. Both conserved end residues are part of each CDR3. D genes are given only for firm matches. Clone size is stated in some rows and not others, as once, few, many or a class when expanded.

v_call,clone_size,d_call,j_call,cdr3_aa,cdr3_nt
TRBV27,medium-sized,TRBD2,TRBJ2-5,CASRGLAGTRETQYF,TGTGCCAGCAGGGGACTAGCGGGGACCAGGGAGACCCAGTACTTC
TRBV6-5,NA,TRBD1,TRBJ1-1,CASSYSRTGDTEAFF,TGTGCCAGCAGTTACTCTAGGACAGGAGACACTGAAGCTTTCTTT
TRBV5-1,NA,TRBD2,TRBJ2-2,CASSLALSGSSGELFF,TGCGCCAGCAGCTTGGCCCTTAGCGGGAGTTCAGGGGAGCTGTTTTTT
TRBV7-9,NA,NA,TRBJ2-7,CASSWDVYEQYF,TGTGCCAGCAGCTGGGACGTTTACGAGCAGTACTTC
TRBV11-2,NA,TRBD1,TRBJ2-1,CASSSLPGTAYNEQFF,TGTGCCAGCAGCTCGCTTCCCGGGACAGCCTACAATGAGCAGTTCTTC
TRBV5-1,NA,TRBD1,TRBJ2-3,CASSIGQGAQDTQYF,TGCGCCAGCAGCATCGGACAGGGGGCGCAGGATACGCAGTATTTT
TRBV7-3,NA,TRBD1,TRBJ1-1,CASSVTGEGTEAFF,TGTGCCAGCAGCGTAACAGGGGAGGGCACTGAAGCTTTCTTT
TRBV18,NA,TRBD2,TRBJ2-1,CASSPEAGGYNEQFF,TGTGCCAGCTCACCAGAAGCGGGAGGGTACAATGAGCAGTTCTTC
TRBV6-1,few,NA,TRBJ2-1,CASSGGDSLSYNEQFF,TGTGCCAGCAGTGGGGGGGACAGTCTCTCCTACAATGAGCAGTTCTTC
TRBV6-6,NA,NA,TRBJ1-2,CASRIQGGYGYTF,TGTGCCAGCAGGATACAGGGTGGCTATGGCTACACCTTC
TRBV10-3,few,NA,TRBJ1-6,CAISEPGAHSPLHF,TGTGCCATCAGTGAGCCAGGGGCGCATTCACCCCTCCACTTT
TRBV29-1,once,NA,TRBJ2-7,CSVVGTESSYEQYF,TGCAGCGTTGTTGGGACCGAGAGCTCCTACGAGCAGTACTTC
TRBV7-9,NA,TRBD2,TRBJ2-7,CASSLSGGADEQYF,TGTGCCAGCAGCCTTAGCGGGGGGGCTGACGAGCAGTACTTC
TRBV10-2,NA,NA,TRBJ2-7,CASSEREKFYEQYF,TGCGCCAGCAGTGAGAGGGAGAAATTCTACGAGCAGTACTTC
TRBV29-1,NA,NA,TRBJ2-7,CSVKGVNEQYF,TGCAGCGTGAAAGGGGTAAACGAGCAGTACTTC
TRBV5-1,NA,NA,TRBJ2-7,CASSPGGTKIYEQYF,TGCGCCAGCAGCCCGGGCGGGACAAAGATTTACGAGCAGTACTTC
TRBV19,NA,NA,TRBJ1-3,CASLRRGWRGNTIYF,TGTGCTTCGTTGCGACGGGGATGGCGTGGAAACACCATATATTTT
TRBV7-2,NA,NA,TRBJ2-1,CASSLAGDNEQFF,TGTGCCAGCAGCTTAGCTGGGGACAATGAGCAGTTCTTC
TRBV7-9,NA,TRBD1,TRBJ1-6,CASSSSTGNYNSPLHF,TGTGCCAGCAGCTCATCGACAGGGAATTATAATTCACCCCTCCACTTT
TRBV11-2,NA,NA,TRBJ1-5,CASSLGEGNQPQHF,TGTGCCAGCAGCTTAGGAGAGGGAAATCAGCCCCAGCATTTT
TRBV5-6,NA,NA,TRBJ1-2,CASSPGTNYGYTF,TGTGCCAGCAGCCCCGGGACTAACTATGGCTACACCTTC
TRBV4-3,once,NA,TRBJ1-6,CASSQLIGTESYNSPLHF,TGCGCCAGCAGCCAGTTAATCGGGACTGAAAGTTATAATTCACCCCTCCACTTT